The 13 T cell receptor beta chains reported below all come from one sample, sequenced in a study of T-cell reconstitution after alpha-beta-depleted transplantation in children. Unique molecular identifiers tagged the TCRbeta library. MiXCR, run by TCRdb on the PCR reads, gives a single entry per CDR3 protein. The table lists 450,000 to 600,000 distinct CDR3 sequences, about 17% of them singletons. This specimen was PBMCs from the stem cell graft donor, taken from the stem cell graft. The receptors come from a human donor who donated a stem cell graft to a child with acute lymphoblastic leukemia.

This chain joins TRBV27 and TRBJ1-5; unclear D gene. V lost 6 bases and J 0 bases, leaving 12 bases between the germline ends. Looked up from germline, CDR1 is MNHEY and CDR2 is SMNVEV (reference sequence). This CDR3 has 15 residues. CDR3 sequence reads: CASRLEGYSNQPQHF. In nucleotides, the CDR3 is TGTGCCAGCAGACTCGAGGGTTATAGCAATCAGCCCCAGCATTTT.

V gene TRBV7-9 combines with J gene TRBJ2-1; TRBD2 matches 10 bases. CDR3 length: 16 residues. Losses at the gene ends were 2 bases for V and 8 bases for J; bases not matched to a gene: 9. Germline V gene sequence: CDR1 SEHNR, CDR2 FQNEAQ (reference sequence). CDR3 sequence: CASSLKLAGDRDEQFF. DNA of the CDR3: TGTGCCAGCAGCTTAAAGCTAGCGGGAGATAGAGATGAGCAGTTCTTC.

This chain uses TRBV5-1 with TRBJ2-7; D gene unclear. Trimming took off 0 bases at V and 0 bases at J, with 13 bases between the two ends. Per germline, CDR1 SGHRS and CDR2 YFSETQ. This CDR3 contains 16 residues. The CDR3 DNA reads as TGCGCCAGCAGCTTGGAAGCAGGCCCCAACTCCTACGAGCAGTACTTC. Translation gives CASSLEAGPNSYEQYF.

This clonotype appeared a few times. The V gene is TRBV5-1, the J gene TRBJ1-5; D may be TRBD1 (6 bases). V gave up 3 bases and J gave up 4 bases, with 14 bases separating them. CDR3 length equals 15 residues. Germline assignment: CDR1 SGHRS and CDR2 YFSETQ. CDR3 residues: CASSWGGAENQPQHF. The DNA of the CDR3 is TGCGCCAGCAGCTGGGGGGGCGCGGAGAATCAGCCCCAGCATTTT.

The chain combines TRBV12-3 or TRBV12-4 with TRBJ1-3, with 8 bases that match TRBD1. V trimming: 8 bases; J trimming: 0 bases; junction bases outside the gene matches: 9. This CDR3 is built from 16 residues. CDR3 bases: TGTGCCAGCGATGGACAGGGTTCGTTCTCTGGAAACACCATATATTTT. This codes for CASDGQGSFSGNTIYF.

The gene calls are TRBV5-6 and TRBJ2-5, with 14 bases matching TRBD2. The V gene's germline CDR1 is SGHDT and CDR2 YYEEEE. The CDR3 is 16 residues long. V shed 4 bases, J shed 5 bases, and the junction held 7 bases outside the gene matches. The CDR3 region is CASSVTSGRAGETQYF. The CDR3 DNA reads as TGTGCCAGCAGCGTGACTAGCGGGAGGGCCGGGGAGACCCAGTACTTC.

The chain combines TRBV6-6 with TRBJ1-1; tentative D call: TRBD1 (5 bases). The V and J ends lost 5 bases and 7 bases respectively, with 14 bases between them. The CDR3 runs 13 residues. CDR1 and CDR2 (germline): MNHNY, SVGAGI (reference sequence). DNA for the CDR3: TGTGCCAGCAGTCGGGACCTAGCGGTTGAAGCTTTCTTT. Residues: CASSRDLAVEAFF.

This rearrangement joins TRBV18 to TRBJ1-1; D is undetermined. Per germline, CDR1 KGHSH and CDR2 LQKENI. Trimming took 3 bases from V and 1 from J, leaving 15 bases between them. This CDR3 is built from 16 residues. The CDR3 DNA is TGTGCCAGCTCACCCACCCAGGCACCAGCGAACACTGAAGCTTTCTTT. Translating it yields CASSPTQAPANTEAFF.

This clonotype was found a few times. This sequence joins TRBV12-3 or TRBV12-4 and TRBJ2-2, with 7 positions matching TRBD2. This CDR3 comprises 15 residues. The ends lost 3 bases at V and 6 bases at J; junction bases unmatched: 7. DNA for the CDR3: TGTGCCAGCAGTTTCGGGGGAGGGTTCTCCGGGGAGCTGTTTTTT. This encodes CASSFGGGFSGELFF.

In this sample, this clonotype turned up a few times. V is TRBV5-1 and J is TRBJ1-1; no clear D. Germline V gene data show CDR1 as SGHRS and CDR2 as YFSETQ. The CDR3 extends over 14 amino acids. Trimming removed 1 base at V and 0 bases at J, with 7 bases between. Written as DNA, the CDR3 is TGCGCCAGCAGCTTGAACCCCATGAACACTGAAGCTTTCTTT. It is translated as CASSLNPMNTEAFF.

The chain couples TRBV30 to TRBJ2-7, with D maybe TRBD1 (6 bases). Germline loops: CDR1 GTSNPN, CDR2 SVGIG (reference sequence). Trimming removed 3 bases from V and 1 base from J, with 10 bases in between. This CDR3 region has 13 residues. The CDR3 spells CAWRDTGSYEQYF. The CDR3 DNA reads TGTGCCTGGAGAGATACAGGGTCCTACGAGCAGTACTTC.

The chain recombines TRBV20-1 with TRBJ2-1, with a tentative D call TRBD2 (6 bases). Trimming left V 3 bases short and J 7 bases short, with 10 bases between. The germline CDR1 and CDR2 sequences are DFQATT and SNEGSKA (reference sequence). CDR3 size: 12 residues. CDR3 loop: CSASWRGNEQFF. The CDR3 DNA sequence: TGCAGTGCTAGTTGGAGGGGTAATGAGCAGTTCTTC.

This clonotype has just a few counts. One end of the junction is discordant with germline, which a read error may explain. This chain links TRBV28 with TRBJ2-7; D not resolved. The germline V gene has CDR1 MDHEN and CDR2 SYDVKM. The CDR3 has 13 amino acids. CDR3 bases: TGTGCCAGCAGTTTCCTAAGCAGTCACCAGGCGAACTTC. Amino acids: CASSFLSSHQANF.